This passage covers 23 T cell receptor beta chains from one sample sequenced in a study of CXCR3-negative and CXCR3-positive naive CD8 T cells. Whole-study results and caveats: TRB CDR3s were more hydrophobic in CXCR3-positive than in CXCR3-negative naive cells.

These receptors have no known antigen. Via 5' RACE with UMI labels, TRB cDNA libraries were prepared. Reprocessing the 5' RACE reads, TCRdb reports a single entry for every CDR3 protein and omits DNA. The sample has some 150,000 distinct CDR3 sequences. Sequencing was performed on naive CXCR3+ CD8+ T cells from blood. Subset given: CD45RO-CCR7+CD27+CD95- naive CD8+ T cells expressing CXCR3 (TNR3+). These receptors all stem from a human donor in good health. Some clones in this sample may be carry-over from other donors' samples.

This CDR3 reads CASSLTGSGDTQYF. This rearrangement joins TRBV7-3 to TRBJ2-3. The germline V gene has CDR1 SGHTA and CDR2 FQGTGA. The CDR3 covers 14 residues. Variable domain in full (rest from reference TRBV7-3 and TRBJ2-3): GAGVSQTPSNKVTEKGKYVELRCDPISGHTALYWYRQSLGQGPEFLIYFQGTGAADDSGLPNDRFFAVRPEGSVSTLKIQRTERGDSAVYLCASSLTGSGDTQYFGPGTRLTVL.

This chain uses TRBV19 with TRBJ2-1; TCRdb outputs TRBD2, but without DNA this stays unchecked. The CDR3 extends over 13 amino acids. Germline CDR1 and CDR2: LNHDA and SQIVND (reference sequence). The CDR3 protein is CASKGGNYNEQFF.

The chain is built from TRBV4-1 and TRBJ1-5. The length of the CDR3 is 13 residues. Germline values: CDR1 MGHRA, CDR2 YSYEKL. Here the CDR3 reads CASSQGVNQPQHF.

The V call is TRBV5-1, the J call TRBJ1-1; TCRdb's D gene call, TRBD1, goes unchecked for lack of DNA. Per the germline V gene, CDR1 is SGHRS and CDR2 is YFSETQ. The length of the CDR3 is 14 residues. This CDR3 is CASSLRGVNTEAFF.

The genes are TRBV20-1 and TRBJ2-1; TCRdb picks TRBD1, but there is no DNA to check that call. This CDR3 has 15 residues. CDR1 is DFQATT, CDR2 SNEGSKA, per germline (reference sequence). The CDR3: CSALKLGTSYNEQFF.

The chain is built from TRBV9 and TRBJ1-6; TCRdb outputs TRBD1, but without DNA this stays unchecked. CDR1 is SGDLS and CDR2 is YYNGEE in the germline V gene. The CDR3 is 15 amino acids. This CDR3 is CASSSPTGGNSPLHF.

J is TRBJ2-3 and V is TRBV11-2; without DNA, the TCRdb call of TRBD2 cannot be checked. Looked up from germline, CDR1 is SGHAT and CDR2 is FQNNGV. The CDR3 loop spans 16 amino acids. CDR3 in amino acids: CASSLGVGGGSDTQYF.

The genes are TRBV7-2 and TRBJ2-2; no DNA is available, so the TRBD1 call from TCRdb remains unchecked. The CDR3 totals 14 residues. Germline assignment: CDR1 SGHTA and CDR2 FQGNSA. The CDR3 here is CASSLSGASGELFF.

This chain uses TRBV9 with TRBJ1-2. The germline V gene has CDR1 SGDLS and CDR2 YYNGEE. This CDR3 contains 12 residues. The CDR3 is CASRATGYGYTF.

The chain carries TRBV29-1 and TRBJ2-2; checking the TCRdb D call of TRBD2 is not possible without DNA. The V gene's germline CDR1 is SQVTM and CDR2 ANQGSEA. CDR3 size: 14 residues. The chain's CDR3 is CSALIVTDTGELFF.

The rearrangement links TRBV27 to TRBJ2-7; TCRdb picks TRBD1, but there is no DNA to check that call. This CDR3 comprises 14 residues. Germline loops: CDR1 MNHEY, CDR2 SMNVEV (reference sequence). Here the CDR3 reads CASSSGTASYEQYF.

V and J are TRBV7-9 and TRBJ2-7; TCRdb lists TRBD2, though no DNA is available to test this call. Germline V CDR1 and CDR2: SEHNR, FQNEAQ (reference sequence). The CDR3 extends over 12 amino acids. CDR3 region: CASWGLDYEQYF.

The chain carries TRBV4-1 and TRBJ2-7. CDR3 size: 15 residues. CDR1 and CDR2 (germline): MGHRA, YSYEKL. This CDR3 is CASSQDLDLSYEQYF.

The chain combines TRBV2 with TRBJ2-3; the D gene TCRdb calls, TRBD1, cannot be checked with no DNA. Germline assignment: CDR1 SNHLY and CDR2 FYNNEI. This CDR3 has 16 amino acids. The CDR3 protein is CASSKGQASGTDTQYF.

The chain employs TRBV5-1 and TRBJ1-1; the D call of TRBD1 rests on TCRdb alone, since no DNA is present to check it. The CDR3 sequence is 18 residues long. The germline V gene has CDR1 SGHRS and CDR2 YFSETQ. CDR3 region: CASSFGPPRNPMNTEAFF.

The genes are TRBV11-2 and TRBJ1-3; TCRdb proposes TRBD1, but this gene call is untestable without DNA. The CDR3 runs 17 residues. Germline V lookup: CDR1 SGHAT, CDR2 FQNNGV. CDR3 in amino acids: CASSSLTVDRGGNTIYF.

This chain uses TRBV27 with TRBJ2-7; the D call from TCRdb, TRBD2, cannot be confirmed without DNA. The CDR3 is made up of 15 amino acids. Germline-derived CDR1 and CDR2 are MNHEY and SMNVEV (reference sequence). CDR3 sequence: CASSLFPSGSDEQYF.

The V and J genes are TRBV12-1 and TRBJ2-4. TRBV12-1 is reported as a pseudogene. The CDR3 has 15 residues. CDR3: CASSSQLLAKNIQYF.

This chain uses TRBV19 with TRBJ2-1; TCRdb designates TRBD1, a call that cannot be tested without DNA. Germline V gene sequence: CDR1 LNHDA, CDR2 SQIVND (reference sequence). The CDR3 is 15 amino acids. This CDR3 reads CASSLGQGAHHEQFF.

The CDR3 here is CASSPTWTGADVQYF. The chain uses TRBV7-6 and TRBJ2-7; the TCRdb call, TRBD1, lacks DNA for checking. Germline V CDR1 and CDR2: SGHVS, FNYEAQ. This CDR3 region has 15 residues. Full variable domain (outside the CDR3, taken from reference TRBV7-6 and TRBJ2-7): GAGVSQSPRYKVTKRGQDVALRCDPISGHVSLYWYRQALGQGPEFLTYFNYEAQQDKSGLPNDRFSAERPEGSISTLTIQRTEQRDSAMYRCASSPTWTGADVQYFGPGTRLTVT.

CDR3 sequence: CASSTGQGRGYGYTF. The chain has TRBV9 and TRBJ1-2; the D call from TCRdb, TRBD1, cannot be confirmed without DNA. This CDR3 spans 15 amino acids. Germline CDR1 SGDLS, CDR2 YYNGEE.

This clonotype is called medium-sized (0.01 to 0.1%) based on its frequency. The V and J genes are TRBV7-3 and TRBJ1-1. The V gene's germline CDR1 is SGHTA and CDR2 FQGTGA. The CDR3 is 15 residues long. The CDR3 sequence: CASSFLRRGATEAFF.

The rearrangement links TRBV10-2 to TRBJ1-1; the TCRdb call, TRBD1, lacks DNA for checking. The length of the CDR3 is 15 residues. Germline assignment: CDR1 WSHSY and CDR2 SAAADI. The CDR3 region is CASSKGTEMNTEAFF.